The entry below gives a single T cell receptor beta chain sequence along with its context. The CDR3 runs 13 residues. CDR1 and CDR2 from the germline V gene are SGHNT and YYREEE (reference sequence). V was shortened by 3 bases and J by 4 bases, with 10 bases between the two germline ends. Some clones are missing from TCRdb's copy, which holds only in-frame ones; the method was immunoSEQ multiplex PCR. The repertoire includes about 76,000 clones, approximately 86% of them detected once, and around 17% sits in the top ten. The data originate from a study of blood T cell repertoires in COVID-19. The chain recombines TRBV5-4 with TRBJ1-2, with D possibly TRBD1 on 5 matching bases. Sequencing was performed on peripheral blood. This TCR came from a human donor in a cohort sampled during active COVID-19. The CDR3 sequence: CASSSTGAYGYTF. The CDR3 region has the DNA TGTGCCAGCAGCTCAACAGGAGCCTATGGCTACACCTTC.